The source of this T cell receptor (beta chain) is a study of T cells in Graves' hyperthyroidism and ophthalmopathy (dated by TCRdb to the late 2010s). In terms of the full investigation: Peripheral blood was collected at initial diagnosis, before any treatment. Following sampling, methimazole starting at 30 mg daily was given to hyperthyroidism patients, and high-dose intravenous methylprednisolone was given to ophthalmopathy patients. TCR Vbeta CDR3 sequencing of some 140 peripheral blood samples (over 40 ophthalmopathy, over 70 hyperthyroidism and around 17 progressor patients) is reported in the paper. For training and testing, the 100 or so patients in the discovery cohort were randomly divided in a 7:3 ratio. TCR V-J signatures able to tell the groups apart were searched for in a discovery cohort of about a hundred patients, of whom around 43 had Graves' ophthalmopathy and about 60 had stable Graves' hyperthyroidism. Whether ophthalmopathy could be predicted prospectively was tested in an independent validation cohort made up of about 18 hyperthyroidism patients plus 17 patients who later progressed to ophthalmopathy. Thyroid tissue and blood T-cell repertoires from about six Graves' hyperthyroidism patients were also compared in the study. What the work shows at the level of the full study, not this receptor alone: Ophthalmopathy was separated from stable hyperthyroidism by a 13 V-J signature model, with roughly 88% sensitivity and roughly 84% specificity obtained in cross-validation and 80%/75% obtained in testing. Sample size was not statistically predetermined, and investigators were not blinded to group allocation. In validation, the model predicted progression to ophthalmopathy with approximately 71% sensitivity and less than 75% specificity, a median of 6.5 months before onset. Most expanded thyroid clonotypes (frequency above 0.001) were also found in blood, which suggests that blood repertoires may mirror thyroid immune responses.

The TCR beta CDR3 regions were amplified from RNA transcripts. A first-round RT-PCR of the TCR CDR3 used the HTBI primer set with the Qiagen OneStep RT-PCR kit. A second multiplex PCR round built the libraries, followed by size selection and purification. Paired-end sequencing of the libraries was performed with 100 bp reads on an Illumina HiSeq2000. As for the authors' bioinformatics: SOAPnuke was used to process the raw data, with reads discarded if the reads contained adapters or uncalled bases, had a mean Phred below 15, or lacked an exact constant-primer or identifier match. High-quality paired reads were merged using COPE v1.2.5, and each unique nucleotide sequence was defined as a clonotype. MiTCR v1.1 was used to align clonotypes to the IMGT TRBV, TRBD and TRBJ reference segments. The analysis was restricted to V-J combinations with a frequency above 0.0001, which together covered roughly 99% of the repertoires. A TCS score was defined as the ratio between F50 (clonal expansion) and ExV (chaos), using BLOSUM62-based TCRdist between CDR3 peptides within each V-J. Welch's t-statistics and random forest reduced around 550 V-J features to 13, which were used in a naive Bayes classifier (R e1071). The public reads were reanalyzed by TCRdb: fastp trimming at Q25, MiXCR alignment, in-frame beta chains only. Identical CDR3 proteins give one entry, which carries the most common genes and DNA. TCRdb, not the original authors, processed these V and J calls. The sample table contains about 380,000 distinct CDR3 sequences; only one count was recorded for more than 12% of them. The leading ten clones occupy about 18% of the sample.

This clonotype was seen at least ten times. No antigen is known for it. Base qualities are not provided; no much larger clone lies one nucleotide away. In the ophthalmopathy patients, disease was moderately to severely active, with a Clinical Activity Score of 3 or more, a NOSPECS grade of 4 or more, and a duration of less than 3 months. Any patient with an uncontrolled infection, another autoimmune disease, pregnancy or lactation was excluded. Diagnoses were based on clinical symptoms, serum thyroxine and TRAb, thyroid ultrasound and orbital computed tomography. PBMCs were separated from over 9 ml of fresh peripheral blood using Ficoll-Paque density gradient centrifugation. Total RNA was extracted with Trizol reagent, and quality was checked on an Agilent 2100 Bioanalyzer. From the cysteine up to the phenylalanine, the CDR3 has a length of 15 residues. Here the CDR3 DNA is all that survives: 45 bases in frame from base 1. Relative to germline, V is missing 4 bases and J is missing 5 bases, with 6 bases of the junction outside any gene match. The germline V gene encodes CDR1 SEHNR and CDR2 FQNEAQ (reference sequence).

The clonotype comes from a young woman with Graves' ophthalmopathy. Here the chain combines TRBV7-9 and TRBJ2-3, and TRBD2 matches 10 of the central bases. The sequenced sample was blood. The CDR3 sequence is CASSWPGTSEDTQYF. In nucleotides, the sequence is TGTGCCAGCAGCTGGCCCGGGACTAGCGAAGATACGCAGTATTTT.